One sample yielded the 28 T cell receptor beta chains listed below, sequenced in a study of blood T cell repertoires in COVID-19. Produced via immunoSEQ multiplex PCR; TCRdb's table is partial and in-frame only. The table lists about 200,000 clones, approximately 84% of them singletons, with roughly 15% in the top ten. The sequencing sample was made of PBMCs or T cells enriched from blood (not recorded which). The source of these receptors is a man aged 40-50 years who had recovered from COVID-19.

CDR3 sequence reads: CSASRGENYFEGNTIYF. The CDR3 DNA is TGCAGTGCTAGTCGGGGGGAGAATTACTTCGAGGGAAACACCATATATTTT. V and J are TRBV20-1 and TRBJ1-3; the D gene is possibly TRBD1 (5 bases). Germline assignment: CDR1 DFQATT and CDR2 SNEGSKA (reference sequence). The CDR3 is 17 amino acids. The V gene lost 3 bases and the J gene lost 4 bases, with 22 bases spanning the gap.

This chain connects TRBV4-1 to TRBJ1-2; D unclear. The CDR3 totals 13 residues. Trimming cost V 2 bases and J 5 bases, with 9 bases left between them. CDR1 is MGHRA and CDR2 is YSYEKL in the germline V gene. CDR3 sequence: CASSQTHSYGYTF. DNA of the CDR3: TGCGCCAGCAGCCAAACTCATTCTTATGGCTACACCTTC.

V usage is TRBV29-1 and J usage is TRBJ2-5; 10 bases align to TRBD2. V shed 4 bases and J 5 bases; nucleotides not matched to a gene: 10. Germline CDR1 and CDR2: SQVTM and ANQGSEA. The CDR3 has 15 amino acids. Written as DNA, the CDR3 is TGCAGCGTTGTCGGTCTAGCGGGGGTATATGAGACCCAGTACTTC. It translates to CSVVGLAGVYETQYF.

The V and J genes are TRBV15 and TRBJ1-3; D may be TRBD1 (5 bases). The V end lost 5 bases, the J end lost 0 bases, and 14 bases lay between the germline ends. The CDR3 consists of 16 residues. Germline CDR1 is LNHNV and CDR2 is YYDKDF (reference sequence). This CDR3 reads CATSSGDRLSGNTIYF. As DNA, the CDR3 is TGTGCCACCAGCTCGGGGGACCGCCTCTCTGGAAACACCATATATTTT.

The chain is built from TRBV11-1 and TRBJ2-3; TRBD1 aligns across 7 bases. This CDR3 has 15 amino acids. Germline V gene data show CDR1 as SGHAT and CDR2 as FQDESV (reference sequence). Trimming took 5 bases from V and 0 from J; bases not matched to a gene: 5. The CDR3 DNA reads TGTGCCAGCAGCCCTGACAGGGCTAGCACAGATACGCAGTATTTT. It encodes CASSPDRASTDTQYF.

Points on this clone: The same CDR3 arises from other DNA sequences in this sample as well. The rearrangement links TRBV25-1 to TRBJ2-7, with a tentative D call TRBD1 (6 bases). The CDR3 totals 14 residues. Deletions cut 3 bases from V and 1 base from J, with 10 bases between. The V gene's germline CDR1 is MGHDK and CDR2 SYGVNS. The CDR3 reads CASSESGTSYEQYF. The CDR3 nucleotides are TGTGCCAGCAGTGAGTCCGGGACATCCTACGAGCAGTACTTC.

This clone has just one count. CDR3 amino acids: CASSMDRLEGQETQYF. The CDR3 DNA sequence: TGTGCCAGCAGCATGGACAGACTCGAGGGCCAAGAGACCCAGTACTTC. The rearrangement joins TRBV5-5 to TRBJ2-5, with D maybe TRBD1 (6 bases). V lost 4 bases and J lost 1, with 17 bases in between. This CDR3 is built from 16 residues. The germline V gene has CDR1 SGHKS and CDR2 YYEKEE (reference sequence).

The chain employs TRBV19 and TRBJ2-7, with a possible D match to TRBD1 (5 bases). Trimming removed 4 bases from V and 2 bases from J, with 12 bases in between. The germline gives CDR1 LNHDA, CDR2 SQIVND (reference sequence). The CDR3 has 14 residues. DNA for the CDR3: TGTGCCAGTAGTACGCCGGACACCACCTACGAGCAGTACTTC. Protein sequence: CASSTPDTTYEQYF.

This rearrangement joins TRBV4-1 to TRBJ2-7, with D perhaps matching TRBD1 (6 bases). Germline lookup yields CDR1 MGHRA and CDR2 YSYEKL. This CDR3 comprises 15 residues. The V and J ends lost 1 base and 0 bases respectively, with 10 bases between them. As DNA, the CDR3 is TGCGCCAGCAGCCAAGTACAGGGTAGCTCCTACGAGCAGTACTTC. Protein product: CASSQVQGSSYEQYF.

CDR3 residues: CASSLIVSTGELFF. The CDR3 DNA reads TGTGCCAGCAGCTTAATAGTATCCACCGGGGAGCTGTTTTTT. The chain couples TRBV7-6 to TRBJ2-2; D gene unclear. This CDR3 is built from 14 residues. Per germline, CDR1 SGHVS and CDR2 FNYEAQ. Trimming left V 2 bases short and J 4 bases short, with 8 bases between. Filled out from reference TRBV7-6 and TRBJ2-2, the complete variable domain reads GAGVSQSPRYKVTKRGQDVALRCDPISGHVSLYWYRQALGQGPEFLTYFNYEAQQDKSGLPNDRFSAERPEGSISTLTIQRTEQRDSAMYRCASSLIVSTGELFFGEGSRLTVL.

In its sample, this clone was seen a few times. The chain combines TRBV7-9 with TRBJ2-7, with TRBD2 identical over 11 bases. V shed 0 bases, J shed 6 bases, and the junction held 10 bases outside the gene matches. Germline CDR1 is SEHNR and CDR2 is FQNEAQ (reference sequence). This CDR3 contains 17 residues. Here the CDR3 reads CASSLAERASGRPEQYF. The CDR3 DNA is TGTGCCAGCAGCTTAGCGGAGAGGGCTAGCGGGAGGCCCGAGCAGTACTTC.

This sequence joins TRBV2 and TRBJ2-3, with TRBD2 as a possible D gene (6 bases). The CDR3 contains 14 residues. CDR1 is SNHLY, CDR2 FYNNEI, per germline. V was shortened by 3 bases and J by 5 bases, with 12 bases between the two germline ends. The DNA of the CDR3 is TGTGCCAGCAGTGACCGGGGGTCTTTAGATACGCAGTATTTT. It yields the protein CASSDRGSLDTQYF.

The DNA for the CDR3 is TGTGCCAGCAGCAGGACAGGGGTTCCAGCCAAAAACATTCAGTACTTC. Protein sequence: CASSRTGVPAKNIQYF. The rearrangement links TRBV9 to TRBJ2-4; 9 bases are a match to TRBD1. This CDR3 is 16 amino acids long. V was pared by 4 bases and J by 0 bases, with 5 bases of the junction left unmatched. Germline CDR1 is SGDLS and CDR2 is YYNGEE.

CDR3 coding DNA: TGTGCCAGCAGCATTGACGGCCGGGAGGGCTACACCTTC. Amino acid sequence: CASSIDGREGYTF. The chain combines TRBV5-4 with TRBJ1-2, with D uncertain. The CDR3 is 13 amino acids. Germline V gene sequence: CDR1 SGHNT, CDR2 YYREEE (reference sequence). V was trimmed by 4 bases and J by 8 bases, leaving 15 bases between them.

The V call is TRBV28, the J call TRBJ1-1; D may be TRBD1 (6 bases). CDR3 length equals 14 residues. Per germline, CDR1 MDHEN and CDR2 SYDVKM. Trimming stripped 7 bases from V and 7 bases from J, with 19 bases between. CDR3 sequence: CASILGVLTGEAFF. The CDR3 DNA reads TGTGCCAGCATCCTGGGGGTCCTGACAGGTGAAGCTTTCTTT.

The chain recombines TRBV2 with TRBJ2-7; possibly TRBD1 for D (5 bases). This CDR3 spans 13 amino acids. Per the germline V gene, CDR1 is SNHLY and CDR2 is FYNNEI. With 4 bases removed from V and 2 bases from J, the gap between germline ends came to 9 bases. CDR3 sequence (DNA): TGTGCCAGCAGTGCCCAGGGCACCTACGAGCAGTACTTC. It yields the protein CASSAQGTYEQYF.

This clone was seen a single time. This sequence joins TRBV5-5 and TRBJ2-1; D is ambiguous. This CDR3 contains 13 residues. Germline V gene lookup returns CDR1 SGHKS and CDR2 YYEKEE (reference sequence). Trimming took 4 bases from V and 3 from J, leaving 8 bases between them. Written as DNA, the CDR3 is TGTGCCAGCAGCCGCACGAGCTACAATGAGCAGTTCTTC. Translated: CASSRTSYNEQFF.

The chain uses TRBV10-1 and TRBJ2-7; 7 bases match TRBD2. Per germline, CDR1 WNHNN and CDR2 SYGVQD (reference sequence). V lost 8 bases to trimming and J lost 3 bases; unmatched junction nucleotides: 10. This CDR3 has 14 amino acids. The CDR3 coding sequence is TGCGCCAGCTTGACCCTAACGGGAGGCTACGAGCAGTACTTC. Residues: CASLTLTGGYEQYF.

The chain employs TRBV19 and TRBJ1-1, with D uncertain. CDR3 length: 13 amino acids. The germline CDR1 and CDR2 sequences are LNHDA and SQIVND (reference sequence). V gave up 7 bases and J gave up 3 bases, with 12 bases separating them. The CDR3: CASNPSPYTEAFF. Written as DNA, the CDR3 is TGTGCCAGTAACCCAAGCCCCTACACTGAAGCTTTCTTT.

This chain joins TRBV5-4 and TRBJ2-5, with a possible D match to TRBD2 (6 bases). CDR1 and CDR2 (germline): SGHNT, YYREEE (reference sequence). The CDR3 is 13 residues long. Trimming removed 3 bases from V and 5 bases from J, with 11 bases in between. As DNA, the CDR3 is TGTGCCAGCAGCTCTAGCGTGTCGGAGACCCAGTACTTC. It is translated as CASSSSVSETQYF.

The chain links TRBV6-5 to TRBJ2-1; 8 bases line up with TRBD1. Trimming took 5 bases from V and 1 from J; bases not matched to a gene: 4. This CDR3 has 15 amino acids. The germline CDR1 and CDR2 sequences are MNHEY and SVGAGI. The CDR3 region is CASSQTGASYNEQFF. In nucleotides, the CDR3 is TGTGCCAGCAGTCAGACAGGGGCTTCCTACAATGAGCAGTTCTTC.

The table lists this clone with a count of one. This chain uses TRBV7-2 with TRBJ1-6, with 9 bases that match TRBD1. The CDR3 loop spans 19 amino acids. CDR1 is SGHTA and CDR2 is FQGNSA in the germline V gene. V trimming: 2 bases; J trimming: 0 bases; junction bases outside the gene matches: 8. CDR3 in DNA: TGTGCCAGCAGCTTATACGGGACAGGGTCGAGCTCCTATAATTCACCCCTCCACTTT. Protein product: CASSLYGTGSSSYNSPLHF.

A single count supports this clone. The V and J genes are TRBV28 and TRBJ2-3; 8 bases are shared with TRBD2. The CDR3 is made up of 15 amino acids. Germline CDR1 MDHEN, CDR2 SYDVKM. The V segment lost 2 bases and the J segment 4 bases; nucleotides outside the gene matches: 5. The CDR3 nucleotides read TGTGCCAGCAGTTTAACGGGAGGGCCCTCAGATACGCAGTATTTT. Protein sequence: CASSLTGGPSDTQYF.

The rearrangement joins TRBV6-2 or TRBV6-3 to TRBJ2-7; 10 bases map to TRBD2. Germline lookup yields CDR1 MNHEY and CDR2 SVGEGT. V was pared by 5 bases and J by 0 bases, with 10 bases of the junction left unmatched. The CDR3 sequence is 17 residues long. In nucleotides, the CDR3 is TGTGCCAGCAGTCTTAGCGGGGGGCCTACTTTCTCCTACGAGCAGTACTTC. Its translation: CASSLSGGPTFSYEQYF.

V usage is TRBV14 and J usage is TRBJ1-2; D unresolved. Germline loops: CDR1 SGHDN, CDR2 FVKESK. Trimming removed 3 bases from V and 0 bases from J, with 8 bases in between. There are 14 residues in the CDR3. CDR3 nucleotides: TGTGCCAGCAGCCACTGGCCAGCTAACTATGGCTACACCTTC. Its protein is CASSHWPANYGYTF.

This chain links TRBV18 with TRBJ1-1; the D gene is possibly TRBD1 (6 bases). CDR1 and CDR2 from the germline V gene are KGHSH and LQKENI. V dropped 3 bases and J dropped 9 bases, with 11 bases sitting between them. The CDR3 loop spans 12 amino acids. CDR3 nucleotides: TGTGCCAGCTCACCGGGACACTCCAAAGCTTTCTTT. This translates into CASSPGHSKAFF.

To note about this clone: Additional DNA sequences in this sample encode the identical CDR3. V usage is TRBV5-1 and J usage is TRBJ2-7, with 10 bases that match TRBD1. V was clipped by 4 bases and J by 2 bases; unmatched bases: 3. CDR3 length: 14 amino acids. CDR1 and CDR2 from the germline V gene are SGHRS and YFSETQ. In DNA form, the CDR3 reads TGCGCCAGCAGCCTAGGACAGGGGGCCTACGAGCAGTACTTC. This sequence encodes CASSLGQGAYEQYF.

The V and J genes are TRBV19 and TRBJ1-2; D is uncertain. This CDR3 has 14 residues. The germline CDR1 and CDR2 sequences are LNHDA and SQIVND (reference sequence). V was shortened by 3 bases and J by 4 bases, with 12 bases between the two germline ends. The CDR3 coding sequence is TGTGCCAGTAGTATTTCCGGGAGCGCCTATGGCTACACCTTC. This sequence encodes CASSISGSAYGYTF.